These 22 T cell receptor beta chains share one sample of origin, sequenced in a study of T cell responses to AZD1222 COVID-19 vaccine. The protocol was immunoSEQ multiplex PCR, while the TCRdb copy is restricted to in-frame clones and leaves out a portion. The sample records tens of thousands of clones, 85% to 90% being singletons. The sample here was peripheral blood, taken on day 0 of AZD1222 vaccination. Source of these receptors: an adult in good health.

The chain joins TRBV19 to TRBJ1-5; 8 bases align to TRBD1. The CDR3 has 13 residues. Trimming removed 8 bases from V and 7 bases from J; junction bases left unmatched: 7. Germline V gives CDR1 LNHDA, CDR2 SQIVND (reference sequence). CDR3 in DNA: TGTGCCAGTGCAGGGGGCTTGGAGCAGCCCCAGCATTTT. Translation: CASAGGLEQPQHF.

The rearrangement links TRBV10-2 to TRBJ2-4; 7 nucleotides line up with TRBD2. The CDR3 sequence is 14 residues long. Losses at the gene ends were 7 bases for V and 9 bases for J; bases not matched to a gene: 12. Germline V gene sequence: CDR1 WSHSY, CDR2 SAAADI. The CDR3 nucleotides are TGCGCCAGCAACCCCGGGACTACCAGTAGCATTCAGTACTTC. Encoded protein: CASNPGTTSSIQYF.

The chain employs TRBV18 and TRBJ1-2; no firm D call. V lost 0 bases and J 8 bases, leaving 7 bases between the germline ends. CDR3 length equals 12 residues. The germline V gene encodes CDR1 KGHSH and CDR2 LQKENI. CDR3 in amino acids: CASSPPRVGYTF. Written as DNA, the CDR3 is TGTGCCAGCTCACCACCGAGGGTGGGCTACACCTTC.

The chain uses TRBV30 and TRBJ1-2; weak D call: TRBD1 (6 bases). V lost 2 bases to trimming and J lost 7 bases, with 20 bases between them. Germline V gene lookup returns CDR1 GTSNPN and CDR2 SVGIG (reference sequence). CDR3 size: 15 residues. The CDR3 protein is CAWSPLTGKSGGYTF. In DNA form, the CDR3 reads TGTGCCTGGAGTCCCCTAACAGGGAAGAGTGGTGGCTACACCTTC.

The chain employs TRBV19 and TRBJ1-5; maybe TRBD1 (5 bases). The CDR3 sequence is 16 residues long. Germline-derived CDR1 and CDR2 are LNHDA and SQIVND (reference sequence). The V end lost 5 bases, the J end lost 2 bases, and 16 bases lay between the germline ends. The CDR3 region is CASSADLGVGNQPQHF. In DNA form, the CDR3 reads TGTGCCAGTAGTGCAGACCTGGGGGTGGGCAATCAGCCCCAGCATTTT.

This clone was counted once. V and J are TRBV5-1 and TRBJ2-1; D not certain. Trimming stripped 6 bases from V and 9 bases from J, with 7 bases between. This CDR3 has 10 amino acids. The germline V gene has CDR1 SGHRS and CDR2 YFSETQ. The chain's CDR3 is CASKTAEQFF. CDR3 DNA: TGCGCCAGCAAAACCGCTGAGCAGTTCTTC.

CDR3 in DNA: TGTGCCAGCAGCCTGTTCGTGTACGAGCAGTACTTC. It encodes CASSLFVYEQYF. The rearrangement joins TRBV3-1 (or the pseudogene TRBV3-2) to TRBJ2-7; D not certain. V lost 4 bases, J lost 4 bases, and 8 bases lay in between. CDR1 is LGHDT, CDR2 YNNKEL, per germline (reference sequence). The CDR3 is 12 amino acids.

Written as DNA, the CDR3 is TGTGCCAGCAGTTACACCCAGACAAGCTACGAGCAGTACTTC. It translates to CASSYTQTSYEQYF. This chain links TRBV6-6 with TRBJ2-7; D unresolved. This CDR3 has 14 residues. CDR1 MNHNY and CDR2 SVGAGI come from the germline V gene (reference sequence). Trimming removed 2 bases at V and 3 bases at J, with 11 bases between.

This clone was found a few times. The chain combines TRBV28 with TRBJ1-4; the D is unclear. Germline V gives CDR1 MDHEN, CDR2 SYDVKM. Trimming removed 7 bases at V and 7 bases at J, with 7 bases between. This CDR3 spans 11 amino acids. In DNA form, the CDR3 reads TGTGCCAGCACTGAGGCTGAAAAACTGTTTTTT. Its translation: CASTEAEKLFF. The full variable domain, with the rest looked up from reference TRBV28 and TRBJ1-4, is DVKVTQSSRYLVKRTGEKVFLECVQDMDHENMFWYRQDPGLGLRLIYFSYDVKMKEKGDIPEGYSVSREKKERFSLILESASTNQTSMYLCASTEAEKLFFGSGTQLSVL.

This clone was seen a single time. The chain uses TRBV18 and TRBJ2-3; D possibly corresponds to TRBD1 (5 bases). The CDR3 consists of 16 residues. Germline V CDR1 and CDR2: KGHSH, LQKENI. Trimming took off 5 bases at V and 0 bases at J, with 15 bases between the two ends. CDR3 amino acids: CASSTDSDTSTDTQYF. The CDR3 nucleotides read TGTGCCAGCTCAACTGACAGTGATACTAGCACAGATACGCAGTATTTT.

The chain carries TRBV30 and TRBJ1-3; no definite D call. Germline CDR1 reads GTSNPN; CDR2 reads SVGIG (reference sequence). CDR3 size: 13 residues. V was shortened by 3 bases and J by 2 bases, with 8 bases between the two germline ends. CDR3 DNA sequence: TGTGCCTGGAGAATCCCCCCTGGAAACACCATATATTTT. Its translation is CAWRIPPGNTIYF.

The genes are TRBV3-1 (or the pseudogene TRBV3-2) and TRBJ2-2, with D perhaps TRBD2 (6 bases). Trimming left V 0 bases short and J 1 base short, with 6 bases between. The germline V gene has CDR1 LGHDT and CDR2 YNNKEL (reference sequence). The CDR3 covers 15 residues. CDR3 coding DNA: TGTGCCAGCAGCCAAGACGGGAGGAACACCGGGGAGCTGTTTTTT. Translating gives CASSQDGRNTGELFF.

The chain couples TRBV5-4 to TRBJ2-7; 7 positions match TRBD1. J was trimmed by 5 bases and V by 0 bases; bases with no gene match: 2. CDR3 length: 13 amino acids. Germline CDR1 and CDR2: SGHNT and YYREEE (reference sequence). In DNA, the CDR3 is TGTGCCAGCAGCTTGGACAGGGGACACGAGCAGTACTTC. Translated: CASSLDRGHEQYF.

The chain links TRBV7-9 to TRBJ2-2; D remains unclear. Trimming took 7 bases from V and 0 from J, leaving 15 bases between them. CDR3 length equals 16 residues. Germline V gene data show CDR1 as SEHNR and CDR2 as FQNEAQ (reference sequence). Here the CDR3 reads CASIYRAASNTGELFF. For the CDR3, the DNA is TGTGCCAGCATCTATAGGGCCGCCTCGAACACCGGGGAGCTGTTTTTT.

The J gene is TRBJ1-3, the V gene TRBV3-1 (or the pseudogene TRBV3-2); 7 bases agree with TRBD1. The CDR3 is 15 residues long. Trimming removed 5 bases from V and 4 bases from J; junction bases left unmatched: 8. The germline gives CDR1 LGHDT, CDR2 YNNKEL (reference sequence). CDR3 amino acids: CASSAGQVGGNTIYF. CDR3 sequence (DNA): TGTGCCAGCAGCGCCGGACAGGTGGGGGGAAACACCATATATTTT.

The gene calls are TRBV5-5 and TRBJ2-4; D remains unclear. Germline V lookup: CDR1 SGHKS, CDR2 YYEKEE (reference sequence). This CDR3 is 13 amino acids long. V was clipped by 2 bases and J by 6 bases, with 9 bases between them. The CDR3 coding sequence is TGTGCCAGCAGCTTCGCCGGGCCAAACATTCAGTACTTC. Its protein is CASSFAGPNIQYF.

A word on this clone: Other nucleotide sequences from this sample produce the same CDR3. The chain joins TRBV11-2 to TRBJ2-7, with D unclear. V lost 5 bases and J 6 bases, leaving 8 bases between the germline ends. This CDR3 has 11 amino acids. The V gene's germline CDR1 is SGHAT and CDR2 FQNNGV. CDR3 region: CASSPHFEQYF. The CDR3 coding sequence is TGTGCCAGCAGCCCCCACTTCGAGCAGTACTTC.

This sequence joins TRBV18 and TRBJ1-1; D ambiguous. CDR3 length: 13 amino acids. V lost 5 bases and J 1 base, leaving 8 bases between the germline ends. Per germline, CDR1 KGHSH and CDR2 LQKENI. CDR3 coding DNA: TGTGCCAGCTCAGCAGGAACGAACACTGAAGCTTTCTTT. Encoded protein: CASSAGTNTEAFF.

The chain is built from TRBV24-1 and TRBJ2-1; 10 bases map to TRBD2. Germline assignment: CDR1 KGHDR and CDR2 SFDVKD. The V and J ends lost 7 bases and 6 bases, in that order; junction bases with no gene match: 8. This CDR3 comprises 15 residues. CDR3 loop: CATSSSGGASNEQFF. The CDR3 DNA follows: TGTGCCACCAGCTCCAGCGGGGGGGCCAGCAATGAGCAGTTCTTC.

The rearrangement uses TRBV5-1 and TRBJ2-5; 10 bases line up with TRBD2. CDR1 and CDR2 from the germline V gene are SGHRS and YFSETQ. V lost 0 bases to trimming and J lost 5 bases; unmatched junction nucleotides: 13. This CDR3 region has 18 residues. The chain's CDR3 is CASSLVPSGSAAGETQYF. The DNA of the CDR3 is TGCGCCAGCAGCTTGGTGCCTAGCGGGAGCGCCGCGGGTGAGACCCAGTACTTC.

The J gene is TRBJ2-7, the V gene TRBV7-2, with TRBD2 matching over 8 bases. CDR1 SGHTA and CDR2 FQGNSA come from the germline V gene. The V gene end was trimmed by 5 bases and the J gene end by 0 bases; junction bases not matched to a gene: 9. The CDR3 spans 16 residues. In DNA, the CDR3 is TGTGCCAGCAGCCTCGACGGGGGGGGCAGCTCCTACGAGCAGTACTTC. Residues: CASSLDGGGSSYEQYF.

The chain joins TRBV28 to TRBJ1-3; tentatively, D is TRBD1 (5 bases). Trimming took 6 bases from V and 3 from J, leaving 12 bases between them. CDR3 length: 14 amino acids. Germline V gene data show CDR1 as MDHEN and CDR2 as SYDVKM. In nucleotides, the CDR3 is TGTGCCAGCAGATCATTAGGGGTTGGAAACACCATATATTTT. Translating it yields CASRSLGVGNTIYF. Full variable domain (outside the CDR3, taken from reference TRBV28 and TRBJ1-3): DVKVTQSSRYLVKRTGEKVFLECVQDMDHENMFWYRQDPGLGLRLIYFSYDVKMKEKGDIPEGYSVSREKKERFSLILESASTNQTSMYLCASRSLGVGNTIYFGEGSWLTVV.